These T cell receptor beta chains were read from a single sample in a study of T cell repertoires in cytomegalovirus infection. The antigens for these receptors are not known. TCRdb ran MiXCR on the reads and lists one entry per CDR3 protein. The table shows just under 500,000 distinct CDR3 sequences, with about 33% occurring only once. The sequenced sample was cultured PBMCs, obtained from culture after CMV antigen stimulation. The receptors come from a human donor in good health (CMV status not recorded). Some clones in this sample may be carry-over from other donors' samples. CDR3s include the opening cysteine and the closing phenylalanine or tryptophan. Each record gives: J gene, clone size, D gene, V gene, CDR3 DNA, CDR3 protein. The D gene is left open where the match is weak. Only part of the rows carry a size: once, few, many, or a class if the clone is expanded.

>TRBJ2-1|few|.|TRBV7-2
TGTGCCAGCAGTCGAGCAGGGGTCAATGAGCAGTTCTTC
CASSRAGVNEQFF
>TRBJ1-5|.|TRBD1|TRBV6-2/TRBV6-3
TGTGCCAGCAGGTCCGGGACAGTCAATCAGCCCCAGCATTTT
CASRSGTVNQPQHF
>TRBJ1-6|.|.|TRBV28
TGTGCCAGCAGTCTCGGAGGGGGGCACGTTATAAATTCACCCCTCCACTTT
CASSLGGGHVINSPLHF
>TRBJ2-1|few|TRBD2|TRBV6-2/TRBV6-3
TGTGCCAGCAGTTACGTGGGACTAGCGCGGAATGAGCAGTTCTTC
CASSYVGLARNEQFF
>TRBJ2-1|.|TRBD2|TRBV19
TGTGCCAGTAGTATTACGCGGGAGGGCTCCAATGAGCAGTTCTTC
CASSITREGSNEQFF
>TRBJ2-6|many|TRBD2|TRBV7-2
TGTGCCAGCAGCCCCCGACTAGCGGGAGTGAGTGGGGCCAACGTCCTGACTTTC
CASSPRLAGVSGANVLTF
>TRBJ1-2|few|.|TRBV7-2
TGTGCCAGCAGCCCCCACCATCAGGGAGATGGCTACACCTTC
CASSPHHQGDGYTF
>TRBJ2-7|.|.|TRBV2
TGTGCCAGCCGAGGCCGGGGGCACTCCTACGAGCAGTACTTC
CASRGRGHSYEQYF
>TRBJ2-3|few|.|TRBV11-2
TGTGCCAGCAGCCCCCCGACCCGGAGCACAGATACGCAGTATTTT
CASSPPTRSTDTQYF
>TRBJ2-2|.|TRBD2|TRBV7-3
TGTGCCAGCAGTCTTACCGGGACTAGCAACACCGGGGAGCTGTTTTTT
CASSLTGTSNTGELFF
>TRBJ2-5|many|.|TRBV12-3/TRBV12-4
TGTGCCAGCAGGGGAGGAATGTACCAAGAGACCCAGTACTTC
CASRGGMYQETQYF
>TRBJ2-5|.|.|TRBV29-1
TGCAGCGTTGGCCGGGACGAAGAGACCCAGTACTTC
CSVGRDEETQYF
>TRBJ1-2|.|.|TRBV27
TGTGCCAGCAGTCCCGGGGCAGGGAGGTTCTATGGCTACACCTTC
CASSPGAGRFYGYTF
>TRBJ1-5|.|.|TRBV12-3/TRBV12-4
TGTGCCAGCAGTTTTACCGGGGACAGCAATCAGCCCCAGCATTTT
CASSFTGDSNQPQHF
>TRBJ1-3|few|TRBD1|TRBV6-5
TGTGCCAGCAGTTACTCGATAACAGGGGGTAACTCTGGAAACACCATATATTTT
CASSYSITGGNSGNTIYF
>TRBJ2-7|many|TRBD1|TRBV7-2
TGTGCCAGCAGCTTTGACGGGACAGGGCCCTACGAGCAGTACTTC
CASSFDGTGPYEQYF
>TRBJ2-1|once|TRBD2|TRBV20-1
TGCAGTGCCTCCACCGGGACTAGGTACAATGAGCAGTTCTTC
CSASTGTRYNEQFF
>TRBJ2-1|.|TRBD2|TRBV5-6
TGTGCCAGCAGCTGGGACACTAGCGGGAGCTCCTACAATGAGCAGTTCTTC
CASSWDTSGSSYNEQFF
>TRBJ2-3|.|TRBD1|TRBV7-2
TGTGCCAGCAGCTTCGGGACAGGGGAGGGAGATACGCAGTATTTT
CASSFGTGEGDTQYF
>TRBJ2-7|.|TRBD2|TRBV20-1
TGCAGTGCCATTGCCCCTTCGGGAGGTATTTCCTACGAGCAGTACTTC
CSAIAPSGGISYEQYF
>TRBJ1-1|few|.|TRBV7-2
TGTGCCAGCAGCCGAGAGGGCTTGGGGACTTTCTTT
CASSREGLGTFF
>TRBJ1-3|.|.|TRBV11-2
TGTGCCAGCAGCTTAAGTGACTCTGGAAACACCATATATTTT
CASSLSDSGNTIYF
>TRBJ1-2|many|.|TRBV7-9
TGTGCCAGCAGTCATGCTCTGGCCAGAAATGGCTACACCTTC
CASSHALARNGYTF
>TRBJ2-4|few|TRBD2|TRBV6-2/TRBV6-3
TGTGCCAGCAGTTACTCGATAGACGGGAGGGGAGGCAAAAACATTCAGTACTTC
CASSYSIDGRGGKNIQYF
>TRBJ2-1|.|TRBD2|TRBV29-1
TGCAGCGTCATAGCGGGAGGTATATTTGAGCAGTTCTTC
CSVIAGGIFEQFF
>TRBJ1-5|.|.|TRBV7-9
TGTGCCAGCAGCTTAGTCGGCCGCAATCAGCCCCAGCATTTT
CASSLVGRNQPQHF
>TRBJ2-3|few|.|TRBV4-1
TGCGCCAGCAGCCAAGTCAATCCCCATACGCAGTATTTT
CASSQVNPHTQYF
>TRBJ2-1|.|.|TRBV30
TGTGCCTGGTTCTCCCACCGGAGACAACCCGGTGAGCAGTTCTTC
CAWFSHRRQPGEQFF
>TRBJ1-1|.|.|TRBV7-2
TGTGCCAGCAGCCGAGTAACGGGGAACACTGAAGCTTTCTTT
CASSRVTGNTEAFF
>TRBJ1-3|.|.|TRBV28
TGTGCCAGCAGTTCAGGGATAGGAAACACCATATATTTT
CASSSGIGNTIYF
>TRBJ1-1|once|.|TRBV6-2/TRBV6-3
TGTGCCAGCAGTTGGAACAGCGGCACTGAAGCTTTCTTT
CASSWNSGTEAFF
>TRBJ1-2|.|TRBD1|TRBV7-2
TGTGCCAGCAGCTCCGGGACAGGGGGCGAGGGCTACACCTTC
CASSSGTGGEGYTF
>TRBJ1-1|.|.|TRBV7-2
TGTGCCAGCAGCTTAGGGGGGACGGGCGCTGAAGCTTTCTTT
CASSLGGTGAEAFF
>TRBJ2-7|.|TRBD2|TRBV27
TGTGCCAGCAGTCCTACGGGACTAGTCTTCGAGCAGTACTTC
CASSPTGLVFEQYF
>TRBJ1-4|many|.|TRBV7-2
TGTGCCAGCAGCCTCATATCTGGTAATGAAAAACTGTTTTTT
CASSLISGNEKLFF
>TRBJ1-1|.|.|TRBV10-3
TGTGCCATCAGGGAGGGGTCGGGCACTGAAGCTTTCTTT
CAIREGSGTEAFF
>TRBJ1-1|few|.|TRBV7-2
TGTGCCAGCAGCTTAAGTCCCCGGGGAACGAACACTGAAGCTTTCTTT
CASSLSPRGTNTEAFF
>TRBJ2-1|.|TRBD2|TRBV11-2
TGTGCCAGCAGCCGTTCCGGACTAGCCCTTAATGAGCAGTTCTTC
CASSRSGLALNEQFF
>TRBJ2-7|.|.|TRBV10-3
TGTGCCATCAGTGCCCGCAGGGAGCAGTACTTC
CAISARREQYF
>TRBJ2-7|few|.|TRBV6-1
TGTGCCAGCAACGGGAGAACCTACGAGCAGTACTTC
CASNGRTYEQYF
>TRBJ1-1|.|.|TRBV7-3
TGTGCCAGCAGGCGGTATTGGGACACTGAAGCTTTCTTT
CASRRYWDTEAFF
>TRBJ2-2|few|.|TRBV20-1
TGCAGTGCTAGAGGTGCCGGGGAGCTGTTTTTT
CSARGAGELFF
>TRBJ1-5|few|.|TRBV4-3
TGCGCCAGCAGCCAAGATGGGGCAGATTTTAATCAGCCCCAGCATTTT
CASSQDGADFNQPQHF
>TRBJ2-3|.|.|TRBV28
TGTGCCAGCAGTTTACCCGGACCCATTAGGATAGATACGCAGTATTTT
CASSLPGPIRIDTQYF
>TRBJ2-1|.|.|TRBV4-3
TGCGCCAGCAGCCGGGCCGGGTCGGGATCCGATGAGCAGTTCTTC
CASSRAGSGSDEQFF
>TRBJ2-1|few|TRBD2|TRBV7-9
TGTGCCAGCTTGACTAGCGGGACCTTCAATGAGCAGTTCTTC
CASLTSGTFNEQFF
>TRBJ1-1|few|.|TRBV4-1
TGCGCCAGCAGCCATCTAGGGGGGAGGGAAGCTTTCTTT
CASSHLGGREAFF
>TRBJ2-3|few|.|TRBV11-2
TGTGCCAGCAGCTTATACTTGGCAGATACGCAGTATTTT
CASSLYLADTQYF
>TRBJ2-1|.|TRBD1|TRBV27
TGTGCCAGCAGTTCCGGACAGGGGCGGGACAATGAGCAGTTCTTC
CASSSGQGRDNEQFF
>TRBJ2-6|.|.|TRBV10-3
TGTGCCATCAGTGGAGTATTCCGGTTCTCTGGGGCCAACGTCCTGACTTTC
CAISGVFRFSGANVLTF
>TRBJ2-7|.|.|TRBV12-3/TRBV12-4
TGTGCCAGCAGTGGTGGACTCTACGAGCAGTACTTC
CASSGGLYEQYF
>TRBJ2-1|few|TRBD2|TRBV6-1
TGTGCCAGCAGGCTCAGACTAGCGGGAAACTACAATGAGCAGTTCTTC
CASRLRLAGNYNEQFF
>TRBJ1-2|.|.|TRBV2
TGTGCCAGCAGTGGGGGAGCAGTCAACTATGGCTACACCTTC
CASSGGAVNYGYTF